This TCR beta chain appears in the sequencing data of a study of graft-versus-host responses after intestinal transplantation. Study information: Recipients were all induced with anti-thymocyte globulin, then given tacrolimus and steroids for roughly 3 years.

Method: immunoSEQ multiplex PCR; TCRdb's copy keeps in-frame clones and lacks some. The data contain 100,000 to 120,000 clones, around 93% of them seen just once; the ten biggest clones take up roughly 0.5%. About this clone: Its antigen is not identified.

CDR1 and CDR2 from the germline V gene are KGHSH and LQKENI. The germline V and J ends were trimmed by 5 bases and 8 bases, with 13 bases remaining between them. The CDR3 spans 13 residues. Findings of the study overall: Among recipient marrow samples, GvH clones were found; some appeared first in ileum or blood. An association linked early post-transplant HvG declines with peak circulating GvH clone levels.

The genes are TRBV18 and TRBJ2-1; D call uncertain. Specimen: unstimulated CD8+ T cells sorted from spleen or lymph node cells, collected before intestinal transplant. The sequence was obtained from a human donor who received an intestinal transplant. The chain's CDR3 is CASSTYRGDEQFF. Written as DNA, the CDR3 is TGTGCCAGCTCAACCTATAGAGGCGATGAGCAGTTCTTC.